The T cell receptor (beta chain) under discussion was sequenced for a study of identical twins. Unmatched junction bases numbered 5, after V lost 4 bases and J lost 6 bases. This CDR3 region has 13 residues. Germline-derived CDR1 and CDR2 are MNHEY and SMNVEV (reference sequence). TCRdb itself ran the 5' RACE reads through MiXCR, one entry per CDR3 protein. The sample lists 240,000 or so distinct CDR3 sequences; approximately 7% were seen once. The same specimen was also included in a second study, on yellow fever vaccine responses in identical twins.

V gene TRBV27 combines with J gene TRBJ1-2; 7 nucleotides match TRBD1. The clonotype was recovered from a woman younger than 35 in good health. The sample comprised memory (CD45RO+) T cells sorted from blood. CDR3 amino acids: CASSYAGGDGYTF. The CDR3 nucleotides read TGTGCCAGCAGTTACGCAGGGGGAGATGGCTACACCTTC.